This T cell receptor beta chain is drawn from a study of persistence of HIV-infected CD4 T cells. In the study overall: Isolated cells were CMV- and HIV-1 Gag-responding CD4+ T cells.

The immunoSEQ assay was version 4, run in survey mode. Genomic DNA was diluted to around 10 ng/uL, up to about 1 ug per sample. Sequenced by immunoSEQ multiplex PCR; TCRdb stores in-frame clones only, minus some. The profile shows tens of thousands of clones, 75% to 85% of them singletons. The CDR3 has 13 residues. The V end lost 1 base, the J end lost 6 bases, and 6 bases lay between the germline ends. The germline gives CDR1 KGHSH, CDR2 LQKENI. Cells were stimulated with CMV-infected fibroblast lysates at roughly 10 ug/mL. CD40L/CD69 double-negative CD45RO-high memory CD4+ T cells were collected. With regard to this clone: What it binds is unknown.

The sequencing used CD4+ T cells sorted from PBMCs after approximately 19-hour stimulation, collected from a patient who received antiretroviral therapy. This receptor was taken from an adult man with HIV who was CMV-seropositive. The chain joins TRBV18 to TRBJ2-2; the D is unclear. The CDR3 region is CASSPREAGELFF. The DNA for the CDR3 is TGTGCCAGCTCACCACGAGAGGCCGGGGAGCTGTTTTTT.